The 7 T cell receptor beta chains listed next were all sequenced from one sample in a study of cytotoxic CD8 clonotypes in ibrutinib-treated CLL. The table came from immunoSEQ multiplex PCR; TCRdb's copy has only in-frame clones and leaves some out. This table has 300,000 or so clones, 67% appearing once. The sequencing used PBMCs, collected after 36 months of ibrutinib treatment. These receptors were collected from a human donor with chronic lymphocytic leukemia.

The J gene is TRBJ2-2, the V gene TRBV18; 10 nucleotides match TRBD1. Germline lookup yields CDR1 KGHSH and CDR2 LQKENI. V shed 0 bases, J shed 4 bases, and the junction held 8 bases outside the gene matches. This CDR3 spans 18 amino acids. The CDR3 sequence: CASSPPLFRDRGTGELFF. The CDR3 nucleotides read TGTGCCAGCTCACCACCGTTGTTCCGGGACAGGGGCACCGGGGAGCTGTTTTTT.

This clone was seen once. The chain is built from TRBV4-2 and TRBJ2-5; a possible D gene is TRBD1 (6 bases). The CDR3 is 16 residues long. Germline loops: CDR1 LGHNA, CDR2 YNFKEQ. Trimming pared 4 bases from V and 1 base from J, leaving 16 bases between. In DNA form, the CDR3 reads TGTGCCAGCAGCCGAAACTACGGACAGATCCAAGAGACCCAGTACTTC. Translating it yields CASSRNYGQIQETQYF.

This clone was found a few times. The chain uses TRBV5-1 and TRBJ1-1, with 9 bases fitting TRBD1. Per the germline V gene, CDR1 is SGHRS and CDR2 is YFSETQ. V dropped 4 bases and J dropped 5; count of bases not matched to a gene: 6. The CDR3 covers 14 residues. The CDR3 loop reads CASSPRTGETEAFF. The CDR3 nucleotides read TGCGCCAGCAGCCCTCGGACAGGGGAAACTGAAGCTTTCTTT.

V usage is TRBV2 and J usage is TRBJ2-7, with TRBD1 as a possible D gene (6 bases). Germline CDR1 reads SNHLY; CDR2 reads FYNNEI. This CDR3 is 13 amino acids long. Deletions cut 3 bases from V and 7 bases from J, with 13 bases between. CDR3 sequence (DNA): TGTGCCAGCAGTGAGCAGGGGCGTGGGGAGCAGTACTTC. This translates into CASSEQGRGEQYF.

The chain combines TRBV29-1 with TRBJ2-3; TRBD2 aligns across 7 bases. The CDR3 spans 14 residues. With 1 base clipped from V and 3 bases from J, the junction kept 4 bases outside the gene matches. From germline, CDR1 is SQVTM and CDR2 ANQGSEA. CDR3 amino acids: CSVEVGGVTDTQYF. The DNA of the CDR3 is TGCAGCGTTGAAGTGGGAGGGGTAACAGATACGCAGTATTTT.

The chain is built from TRBV28 and TRBJ2-7, with 7 bases fitting TRBD2. Germline CDR1 and CDR2: MDHEN and SYDVKM. CDR3 length: 11 amino acids. Unmatched junction bases numbered 6, after V lost 5 bases and J lost 11 bases. In DNA form, the CDR3 reads TGTGCCAGCAGTCACCTGCGGGGGAAGTACTTC. Translation gives CASSHLRGKYF. Variable domain in full (rest from reference TRBV28 and TRBJ2-7): DVKVTQSSRYLVKRTGEKVFLECVQDMDHENMFWYRQDPGLGLRLIYFSYDVKMKEKGDIPEGYSVSREKKERFSLILESASTNQTSMYLCASSHLRGKYFGPGTRLTVT.

This clone was detected a few times. J is TRBJ1-3 and V is TRBV6-1; D not certain. The CDR3 has 17 residues. Trimming left V 2 bases short and J 0 bases short, with 14 bases between. Germline CDR1 MNHNS, CDR2 SASEGT. CDR3 nucleotides: TGTGCCAGCAGTGAATTAGGACCGAGTCTCTCTGGAAACACCATATATTTT. This sequence encodes CASSELGPSLSGNTIYF.